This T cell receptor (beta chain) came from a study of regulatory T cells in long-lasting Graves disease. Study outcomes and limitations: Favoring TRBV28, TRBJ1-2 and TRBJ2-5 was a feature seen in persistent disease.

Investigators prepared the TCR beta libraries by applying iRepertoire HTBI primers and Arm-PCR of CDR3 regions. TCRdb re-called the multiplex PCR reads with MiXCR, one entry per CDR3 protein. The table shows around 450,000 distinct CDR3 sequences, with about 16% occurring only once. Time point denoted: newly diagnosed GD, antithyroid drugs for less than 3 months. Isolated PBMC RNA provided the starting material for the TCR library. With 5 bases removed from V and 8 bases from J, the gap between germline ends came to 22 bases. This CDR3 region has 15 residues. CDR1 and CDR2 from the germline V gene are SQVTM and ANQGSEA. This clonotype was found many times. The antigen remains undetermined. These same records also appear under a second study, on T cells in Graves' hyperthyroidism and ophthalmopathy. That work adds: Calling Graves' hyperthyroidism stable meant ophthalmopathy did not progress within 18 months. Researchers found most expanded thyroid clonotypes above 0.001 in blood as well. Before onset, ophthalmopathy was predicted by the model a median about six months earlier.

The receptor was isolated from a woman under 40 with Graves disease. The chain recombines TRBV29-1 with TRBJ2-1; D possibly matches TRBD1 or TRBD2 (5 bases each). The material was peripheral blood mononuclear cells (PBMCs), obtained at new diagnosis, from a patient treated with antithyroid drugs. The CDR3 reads CSVRRATGPGDEQFF. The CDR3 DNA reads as TGCAGCGTTAGGAGAGCGACGGGACCGGGTGATGAGCAGTTCTTC.